A single sample is the source of the 32 T cell receptor beta chains below, sequenced in a study of T cell repertoires in cytomegalovirus infection. These receptors have no known antigen. TCRdb called the reads again in MiXCR, with one record for every CDR3 protein. The sample includes 900,000 to 950,000 distinct CDR3 sequences, less than 35% of them seen just once. The material sequenced was cultured CD8+ T cells from PBMCs, taken from culture after CMV antigen stimulation. Source of these receptors: a human donor in good health (CMV status not recorded). Some clones in this sample may be carry-over from other donors' samples.

This clonotype was seen more than once but under ten times. This rearrangement joins TRBV15 to TRBJ1-5, with TRBD1 matching 7 bases. The CDR3 length is 17 residues. The germline V gene has CDR1 LNHNV and CDR2 YYDKDF (reference sequence). The J segment lost 6 bases and the V segment lost 0 bases, leaving 11 bases of the junction unmatched. CDR3 in amino acids: CATSRDEAPSGGQPQHF. The CDR3 region has the DNA TGTGCCACCAGCAGAGATGAAGCCCCCTCAGGGGGTCAGCCCCAGCATTTT.

To note about this clonotype: Just one base apart from a much larger clone, this may be a read error. The chain employs TRBV7-2 and TRBJ1-2, with unresolved D. Germline V gene sequence: CDR1 SGHTA, CDR2 FQGNSA. CDR3 length: 11 amino acids. In nucleotides, the CDR3 is TGTGCCAGCAGCCCCGGCGCTGGCTGCACCTTC. Amino acid sequence: CASSPGAGCTF.

The sample holds a few counts of this clonotype. V gene TRBV19 combines with J gene TRBJ2-3; no definite D call. V gave up 11 bases and J gave up 1 base, with 10 bases separating them. Germline assignment: CDR1 LNHDA and CDR2 SQIVND (reference sequence). CDR3 size: 12 residues. CDR3: CASLEGTDTQYF. The CDR3 DNA sequence: TGTGCCTCCCTTGAGGGCACAGATACGCAGTATTTT.

In its sample, this clonotype was seen many times. The V gene is TRBV19, the J gene TRBJ2-2; 8 bases fit TRBD1. Germline CDR1 and CDR2: LNHDA and SQIVND (reference sequence). The CDR3 has 15 residues. Losses at the gene ends were 2 bases for V and 8 bases for J; bases not matched to a gene: 7. CDR3 in amino acids: CASSIQGAQEGELFF. CDR3 bases: TGTGCCAGTAGTATACAGGGGGCGCAGGAAGGGGAGCTGTTTTTT.

Comments on this clonotype: This may be a read error, as it is one base from a much larger clone. The J gene is TRBJ2-2, the V gene TRBV7-2; no definite D call. The V gene's germline CDR1 is SGHTA and CDR2 FQGNSA. Trimming stripped 5 bases from V and 4 bases from J, with 8 bases between. The length of the CDR3 is 13 residues. The CDR3 reads CASSMPLTGELFF. The CDR3 region has the DNA TGTGCCAGCAGCATGCCCCTCACCGGGGAGCTGTTTTTT. Full variable domain (missing parts from reference TRBV7-2 and TRBJ2-2): GAGVSQSPSNKVTEKGKDVELRCDPISGHTALYWYRQSLGQGLEFLIYFQGNSAPDKSGLPSDRFSAERTGGSVSTLTIQRTQQEDSAVYLCASSMPLTGELFFGEGSRLTVL.

The chain links TRBV10-2 to TRBJ2-3; a possible D gene is TRBD1 (6 bases). Germline V CDR1 and CDR2: WSHSY, SAAADI. This CDR3 spans 14 amino acids. Trimming left V 10 bases short and J 6 bases short, with 20 bases between. CDR3 nucleotides: TGCGCCACCATGACAGGATTTCTGGTGGATACGCAGTATTTT. Encoded protein: CATMTGFLVDTQYF.

This clonotype was detected ten times or more. The V call is TRBV7-6, the J call TRBJ2-1, with 8 bases matching TRBD1. J gave up 5 bases and V 5 bases, and 8 bases lay outside the gene matches. Looked up from germline, CDR1 is SGHVS and CDR2 is FNYEAQ. The CDR3 sequence is 15 residues long. Written as DNA, the CDR3 is TGTGCCAGCAGCCCCACAGGGGGAGCAAACAATGAGCAGTTCTTC. It encodes CASSPTGGANNEQFF.

This clonotype was detected only a few times. The chain is built from TRBV12-3 or TRBV12-4 and TRBJ2-3; TRBD2 aligns across 8 bases. V was pared by 3 bases and J by 4 bases, with 3 bases of the junction left unmatched. The CDR3 contains 14 residues. CDR3 in DNA: TGTGCCAGCAGTTTTAGCGGGGTAGCAGATACGCAGTATTTT. It encodes CASSFSGVADTQYF.

This clonotype occurred a few times. The V and J genes are TRBV6-5 and TRBJ1-1, with D possibly being TRBD1 (6 bases). CDR3 length: 15 amino acids. Germline assignment: CDR1 MNHEY and CDR2 SVGAGI. V was pared by 0 bases and J by 0 bases, with 8 bases between. The CDR3 loop reads CASSYSGQMNTEAFF. The CDR3 DNA reads as TGTGCCAGCAGTTACTCAGGACAGATGAACACTGAAGCTTTCTTT.

This clonotype was seen repeatedly, ten times or more. This chain joins TRBV6-6 and TRBJ1-3; 8 bases fit TRBD1. Per the germline V gene, CDR1 is MNHNY and CDR2 is SVGAGI (reference sequence). The CDR3 has 14 residues. After removal of 6 bases from V and 4 bases from J, the junction contained 5 bases not matched to a gene. The CDR3 loop reads CASRADRAGNTIYF. DNA of the CDR3: TGTGCCAGCAGGGCGGACAGGGCGGGAAACACCATATATTTT.

The rearrangement joins TRBV12-3 or TRBV12-4 to TRBJ1-2; D possibly corresponds to TRBD1 (5 bases). The V end was cut by 5 bases, the J end by 5 bases, with 12 bases between. The CDR3 contains 13 residues. The CDR3 DNA is TGTGCCAGCAGTACCCTTGCAGGGTATGGCTACACCTTC. It codes for CASSTLAGYGYTF.

The rearrangement links TRBV12-3 or TRBV12-4 to TRBJ1-2; D call uncertain. There are 13 residues in the CDR3. V was clipped by 6 bases and J by 2 bases, with 10 bases between them. The DNA for the CDR3 is TGTGCCAGCAGCCCCCCCCCCAACTATGGCTACACCTTC. Its translation is CASSPPPNYGYTF.

This clonotype was found a few times. The chain uses TRBV6-6 and TRBJ2-3; TRBD1 might be the D (5 bases). This CDR3 region has 15 residues. Trimming removed 4 bases at V and 6 bases at J, with 17 bases between. Germline CDR1 and CDR2: MNHNY and SVGAGI (reference sequence). The CDR3 is CASSSLPPGMDTQYF. DNA for the CDR3: TGTGCCAGCAGTTCACTCCCCCCAGGGATGGATACGCAGTATTTT.

The CDR3 coding sequence is TGTGCCATCGCCACCTCAGGGGGCCTAGCGGGATCCGGGGAGCTGTTTTTT. It codes for CAIATSGGLAGSGELFF. The J gene is TRBJ2-2, the V gene TRBV7-6; D perhaps matches TRBD2 (9 bases). V lost 10 bases, J lost 6 bases, and 27 bases lay in between. The CDR3 runs to 17 residues. Germline values: CDR1 SGHVS, CDR2 FNYEAQ.

The chain links TRBV30 to TRBJ1-1, with TRBD1 matching over 10 bases. CDR3 length equals 16 residues. Germline trimming cut 3 bases from V and 6 bases from J; bases unmatched to any gene: 13. Looked up from germline, CDR1 is GTSNPN and CDR2 is SVGIG (reference sequence). As DNA, the CDR3 is TGTGCCTGGAGCCTCCACCGGGGACAGGGGAGTCCTGAAGCTTTCTTT. This codes for CAWSLHRGQGSPEAFF.

J is TRBJ2-1 and V is TRBV12-3 or TRBV12-4; 8 bases map to TRBD2. V shed 4 bases, J shed 5 bases, and the junction held 16 bases outside the gene matches. The CDR3 has 18 residues. The CDR3: CASSSPLVVAGNNNEQFF. The CDR3 region has the DNA TGTGCCAGCAGTTCCCCCTTGGTAGTAGCGGGGAATAACAATGAGCAGTTCTTC.

The chain carries TRBV7-6 and TRBJ1-5; D is unclear. In germline, CDR1 is SGHVS, CDR2 FNYEAQ. Trimming stripped 5 bases from V and 0 bases from J, with 5 bases between. The CDR3 contains 13 residues. The CDR3 DNA sequence: TGTGCCAGCAGCCCATTTAGCAATCAGCCCCAGCATTTT. Amino acid sequence: CASSPFSNQPQHF.

This clonotype turned up a few times. This chain links TRBV10-3 with TRBJ2-1, with TRBD2 matching 7 bases. CDR1 and CDR2 (germline): ENHRY, SYGVKD. This CDR3 has 15 residues. With V trimmed by 4 bases and J by 3 bases, 6 bases remained unmatched. CDR3 in DNA: TGTGCCATCAGTGGGGGCGAGCGGGACTACAATGAGCAGTTCTTC. Protein sequence: CAISGGERDYNEQFF.

This clonotype was seen only once. The chain recombines TRBV2 with TRBJ2-2, with 8 bases lining up with TRBD2. Germline V gene data show CDR1 as SNHLY and CDR2 as FYNNEI. J was trimmed by 6 bases and V by 1 base; bases with no gene match: 7. This CDR3 has 16 amino acids. The CDR3 DNA is TGTGCCAGCAGTGAAGGGCCGGGGGGGCCCCCCGGGGAGCTGTTTTTT. It is translated as CASSEGPGGPPGELFF.

The CDR3 spells CASRRRQGMPDEQFF. CDR3 in DNA: TGTGCCAGCAGGCGTAGACAGGGTATGCCGGATGAGCAGTTCTTC. The genes are TRBV7-9 and TRBJ2-1, with 7 bases that match TRBD1. V shed 6 bases and J 8 bases; nucleotides not matched to a gene: 13. The CDR3 consists of 15 residues. Germline CDR1 SEHNR, CDR2 FQNEAQ (reference sequence). The full variable domain, with the rest looked up from reference TRBV7-9 and TRBJ2-1, is DTGVSQNPRHKITKRGQNVTFRCDPISEHNRLYWYRQTLGQGPEFLTYFQNEAQLEKSRLLSDRFSAERPKGSFSTLEIQRTEQGDSAMYLCASRRRQGMPDEQFFGPGTRLTVL.

The chain couples TRBV19 to TRBJ1-2; D is unclear. Deletions cut 7 bases from V and 4 bases from J, with 13 bases between. The CDR3 runs 13 residues. Germline CDR1 is LNHDA and CDR2 is SQIVND (reference sequence). The CDR3 sequence: CASMAGFIYGYTF. CDR3 nucleotide sequence: TGTGCCAGTATGGCCGGGTTCATCTATGGCTACACCTTC.

This clonotype was seen many times. The chain uses TRBV27 and TRBJ2-6; TRBD1 is a possible D gene (5 bases). V lost 6 bases and J lost 4, with 16 bases in between. The germline V gene has CDR1 MNHEY and CDR2 SMNVEV (reference sequence). The CDR3 sequence is 16 residues long. The CDR3 DNA reads TGTGCCAGCAGATCGTATAGTAGGACAGGGGCCAACGTCCTGACTTTC. Residues: CASRSYSRTGANVLTF.

The J gene is TRBJ2-5, the V gene TRBV4-1; the D gene could be TRBD1 or TRBD2 (5 bases each). V was cut by 4 bases and J by 3 bases, with 18 bases left in between. The germline V gene encodes CDR1 MGHRA and CDR2 YSYEKL. CDR3 length: 16 amino acids. The CDR3, as DNA: TGCGCCAGCAGCCGATCCGGGACCGTGTCCGAAGAGACCCAGTACTTC. It is translated as CASSRSGTVSEETQYF.

The chain joins TRBV7-3 to TRBJ1-2; D unresolved. The germline V gene has CDR1 SGHTA and CDR2 FQGTGA. V was pared by 4 bases and J by 8 bases, with 14 bases between. The CDR3 covers 13 residues. The DNA for the CDR3 is TGTGCCAGCAGCTCGACGGGAAATGAGGGCTACACCTTC. It translates to CASSSTGNEGYTF.

The rearrangement uses TRBV27 and TRBJ2-1; no clear D gene. Trimming cost V 3 bases and J 3 bases, with 9 bases left between them. The CDR3 loop spans 14 amino acids. Germline V gene data show CDR1 as MNHEY and CDR2 as SMNVEV (reference sequence). CDR3 amino acids: CASSFIESYNEQFF. As DNA, the CDR3 is TGTGCCAGCAGTTTCATTGAAAGCTACAATGAGCAGTTCTTC.

The genes are TRBV3-1 and TRBJ2-1, with 10 positions matching TRBD1. Germline V gene lookup returns CDR1 LGHDT and CDR2 YNNKEL (reference sequence). After removal of 1 base from V and 2 bases from J, the junction contained 2 bases not matched to a gene. The CDR3 spans 16 residues. The CDR3 reads CASSQAGQGPYNEQFF. The CDR3 DNA reads as TGTGCCAGCAGCCAAGCGGGACAGGGGCCCTACAATGAGCAGTTCTTC.

This clonotype was counted between two and nine times. The chain recombines TRBV7-9 with TRBJ1-5; D is ambiguous. The CDR3 contains 16 residues. Trimming removed 1 base from V and 3 bases from J, with 13 bases in between. CDR1 SEHNR and CDR2 FQNEAQ come from the germline V gene (reference sequence). CDR3 nucleotides: TGTGCCAGCAGCTTAGAAGAGACGGCTCCCAATCAGCCCCAGCATTTT. The encoded protein is CASSLEETAPNQPQHF.

Comment on this clonotype: One base away lies a much larger clone, so this may be a sequencing read error. The CDR3 DNA is TGTGCCAGCAGCTTCCCCGGACAGGGGAACTATGGCTGCACCTTC. It specifies CASSFPGQGNYGCTF. The rearrangement uses TRBV7-9 and TRBJ1-2, with 9 nucleotides matching TRBD1. The germline gives CDR1 SEHNR, CDR2 FQNEAQ (reference sequence). The CDR3 is 15 residues long.

This clonotype was picked up a small number of times. The J gene is TRBJ2-4, the V gene TRBV9; tentatively, D is TRBD2 (7 bases). The germline V gene has CDR1 SGDLS and CDR2 YYNGEE. V was shortened by 0 bases and J by 5 bases, with 12 bases between the two germline ends. The CDR3 totals 15 residues. The CDR3 region has the DNA TGTGCCAGCAGCGTAGGTGGGGGGGCCGAAAACATTCAGTACTTC. Its translation: CASSVGGGAENIQYF.

This clonotype has a handful of counts. The chain has TRBV4-3 and TRBJ1-2, with 7 bases matching TRBD1. CDR1 is LGHNA and CDR2 is YSLEER in the germline V gene. V lost 1 base and J lost 4; bases outside the gene matches: 3. The CDR3 runs 14 residues. The CDR3 reads CASSQADRFYGYTF. Written as DNA, the CDR3 is TGCGCCAGCAGCCAAGCGGACAGGTTCTATGGCTACACCTTC.

This clonotype has only a few counts. The chain combines TRBV6-2 or TRBV6-3 with TRBJ2-1; 10 nucleotides match TRBD1. J lost 9 bases, V lost 0 bases, and 14 bases had no gene match. Germline V gene data show CDR1 as MNHEY and CDR2 as SVGEGT. The CDR3 sequence is 18 residues long. As DNA, the CDR3 is TGTGCCAGCAGTTACTCGAAGAGCCCGGGACAGGGGACAACTGAGCAGTTCTTC. Its protein is CASSYSKSPGQGTTEQFF.

This clonotype was seen a handful of times. The chain has TRBV11-2 and TRBJ2-1; D is unclear. Germline V lookup: CDR1 SGHAT, CDR2 FQNNGV. The CDR3 is 20 amino acids. V dropped 5 bases and J dropped 2 bases, with 28 bases sitting between them. In DNA, the CDR3 is TGTGCCAGCAGCACGAATGGGGTTTCCGAACAGCGAACCACCTACAATGAGCAGTTCTTC. The encoded protein is CASSTNGVSEQRTTYNEQFF.